One and the same sample provided the 27 T cell receptor beta chains below, sequenced in a study of cytomegalovirus exposure and HLA in healthy donors (dated by TCRdb to 2016 to 2017). The protocol used for the library was the immunoSEQ multiplex PCR assay. For the multiplex PCR, a mixture combining 60 forward primers for TCR Vbeta segments and 13 reverse primers for TCR Jbeta segments was used. What TCRdb holds here is the immuneACCESS table cut down to in-frame rearrangements. Part of the clones is not present; checked against another copy, under half of the missing clones reflect an unresolved V gene, and the others are unexplained. Counted in this sample were approximately 38,000 clones; less than 85% of them appeared once. The ten largest clonotypes hold more than 9% of the sample. Sequences were obtained from PBMCs. The receptor source for this set is a woman aged 18-35 years in good health and CMV-seropositive.

This clone was seen once. V and J are TRBV6-6 and TRBJ2-3; 10 bases fit TRBD1. The CDR3 has 16 amino acids. Per the germline V gene, CDR1 is MNHNY and CDR2 is SVGAGI (reference sequence). V dropped 6 bases and J dropped 2; count of bases not matched to a gene: 8. The CDR3, as DNA: TGTGCCAGCAGATGGACAGGGGGTTCTTCCACAGATACGCAGTATTTT. Translating it yields CASRWTGGSSTDTQYF.

The chain employs TRBV28 and TRBJ1-4, with 7 bases aligning to TRBD1. The V gene end was trimmed by 4 bases and the J gene end by 5 bases; junction bases not matched to a gene: 7. The CDR3 spans 15 residues. Germline CDR1 MDHEN, CDR2 SYDVKM. The CDR3 DNA reads as TGTGCCAGCAGTTCCCGGACAGGAGCCAATGAAAAACTGTTTTTT. It specifies CASSSRTGANEKLFF.

The chain couples TRBV7-6 to TRBJ2-1; D ambiguous. Germline CDR1 is SGHVS and CDR2 is FNYEAQ. There are 15 residues in the CDR3. The V and J ends lost 0 bases and 0 bases respectively, with 6 bases between them. In nucleotides, the CDR3 is TGTGCCAGCAGCTTAGCTAGTAGCTCCTACAATGAGCAGTTCTTC. Translated: CASSLASSSYNEQFF.

This clone was counted a few times. CDR3 in DNA: TGTGCCAGCAGCACCCCAGATAGCGGAAATACGCAGTATTTT. Protein: CASSTPDSGNTQYF. V usage is TRBV7-8 and J usage is TRBJ2-3; TRBD2 is a possible D gene (6 bases). The CDR3 runs to 14 residues. Germline V gene lookup returns CDR1 SGHVS and CDR2 FQNEAQ. The V and J ends lost 5 bases and 7 bases respectively, with 16 bases between them.

The CDR3 coding sequence is TGCGCCAGCAGCTTCACAGGGGAATTTTACAATGAGCAGTTCTTC. Amino acids: CASSFTGEFYNEQFF. V is TRBV5-1 and J is TRBJ2-1; TRBD1 agrees at 7 bases. Germline-derived CDR1 and CDR2 are SGHRS and YFSETQ. The CDR3 extends over 15 amino acids. After removal of 2 bases from V and 4 bases from J, the junction contained 6 bases not matched to a gene. The entire variable domain, with the rest obtained from reference TRBV5-1 and TRBJ2-1, is as follows: KAGVTQTPRYLIKTRGQQVTLSCSPISGHRSVSWYQQTPGQGLQFLFEYFSETQRNKGNFPGRFSGRQFSNSRSEMNVSTLELGDSALYLCASSFTGEFYNEQFFGPGTRLTVL.

This chain joins TRBV5-1 and TRBJ2-3, with 11 bases aligning to TRBD2. V lost 3 bases, J lost 5 bases, and 14 bases stayed unmatched. The V gene's germline CDR1 is SGHRS and CDR2 YFSETQ. The CDR3 has 18 residues. The DNA of the CDR3 is TGCGCCAGCAGCTCGGACGCCCTACTAGCGGGAGCCGAAGATACGCAGTATTTT. Translation: CASSSDALLAGAEDTQYF.

This sequence joins TRBV30 and TRBJ2-2; 9 positions match TRBD2. Germline V gene data show CDR1 as GTSNPN and CDR2 as SVGIG (reference sequence). The CDR3 length is 15 residues. With V trimmed by 4 bases and J by 7 bases, 10 bases remained unmatched. In DNA form, the CDR3 reads TGTGCCTGGACCGGCGGGGGGGCCTCCGTCGGGGAGCTGTTTTTT. Protein product: CAWTGGGASVGELFF.

V gene TRBV19 combines with J gene TRBJ2-7, with 10 bases matching TRBD1. Germline assignment: CDR1 LNHDA and CDR2 SQIVND (reference sequence). The V gene end was trimmed by 3 bases and the J gene end by 2 bases; junction bases not matched to a gene: 7. The CDR3 contains 16 residues. CDR3 DNA: TGTGCCAGTAGTATTGTCTCTGGGACAGGGGCCTACGAGCAGTACTTC. Protein product: CASSIVSGTGAYEQYF.

V usage is TRBV4-1 and J usage is TRBJ1-4, with 7 bases identical to TRBD1. The CDR3 consists of 16 residues. Germline lookup yields CDR1 MGHRA and CDR2 YSYEKL. J gave up 7 bases and V 3 bases, and 11 bases lay outside the gene matches. The CDR3 here is CASSQPPGQPVEKLFF. CDR3 in DNA: TGCGCCAGCAGCCAGCCACCGGGACAGCCGGTTGAAAAACTGTTTTTT.

This clone appeared once. V gene TRBV27 combines with J gene TRBJ2-7; 10 bases line up with TRBD2. The CDR3 length is 15 residues. With V trimmed by 4 bases and J by 1 base, 4 bases remained unmatched. CDR1 and CDR2 from the germline V gene are MNHEY and SMNVEV (reference sequence). CDR3 nucleotide sequence: TGTGCCAGCAGTTCCCTAGCGGGGGAGTCCTACGAGCAGTACTTC. It is translated as CASSSLAGESYEQYF.

V usage is TRBV30 and J usage is TRBJ1-6; perhaps TRBD1 as D (6 bases). Germline loops: CDR1 GTSNPN, CDR2 SVGIG (reference sequence). V was shortened by 0 bases and J by 8 bases, with 8 bases between the two germline ends. There are 13 residues in the CDR3. CDR3: CAWSVQGDSPLHF. For the CDR3, the DNA is TGTGCCTGGAGTGTACAGGGAGATTCACCCCTCCACTTT.

The chain employs TRBV11-1 and TRBJ2-7; 9 positions match TRBD1. Looked up from germline, CDR1 is SGHAT and CDR2 is FQDESV (reference sequence). CDR3 length equals 15 residues. V lost 3 bases to trimming and J lost 3 bases; unmatched junction nucleotides: 6. The CDR3 coding sequence is TGTGCCAGCAGCTTCTCCCCGGGACAGGGCTACGAGCAGTACTTC. Its protein product is CASSFSPGQGYEQYF.

The chain has TRBV27 and TRBJ2-1; 12 nucleotides align to TRBD2. The CDR3 is 16 residues long. Germline trimming cut 2 bases from V and 13 bases from J; bases unmatched to any gene: 12. CDR1 is MNHEY and CDR2 is SMNVEV in the germline V gene (reference sequence). Here the CDR3 DNA reads TGTGCCAGCAGTTTAGTTCTAGCGGGGGGGAGGTTTGAACAGTTCTTC. As protein: CASSLVLAGGRFEQFF.

The chain has TRBV29-1 and TRBJ2-1, with TRBD2 identical over 13 bases. V shed 7 bases and J 7 bases; nucleotides not matched to a gene: 4. This CDR3 comprises 13 residues. CDR1 is SQVTM, CDR2 ANQGSEA, per germline. The CDR3 region is CSAEGLAGNEQFF. The CDR3 nucleotides read TGCAGCGCTGAGGGACTAGCGGGGAATGAGCAGTTCTTC.

The chain employs TRBV4-1 and TRBJ2-5, with 7 bases matching TRBD2. The better agreement between TRBJ2-7 and the DNA end casts doubt on the J call. The CDR3 covers 15 residues. Germline values: CDR1 MGHRA, CDR2 YSYEKL. The CDR3 DNA is TGCGCCAGCAGCCTTCGGGGCGGACTAGGGTACGAGCAGTACTTC. Its protein is CASSLRGGLGYEQYF.

The CDR3 coding sequence is TGTGCCAGTAGTAACGGACAGAATCAGCCCCAGCATTTT. Residues: CASSNGQNQPQHF. V and J are TRBV19 and TRBJ1-5, with TRBD1 as a possible D gene (6 bases). The CDR3 consists of 13 residues. The ends were cut back, 4 bases at V and 4 bases at J, with 8 bases in the middle. Germline lookup yields CDR1 LNHDA and CDR2 SQIVND (reference sequence).

The rearrangement links TRBV4-3 to TRBJ1-2, with TRBD1 as a possible D gene (5 bases). Germline V CDR1 and CDR2: LGHNA, YSLEER. V was trimmed by 0 bases and J by 2 bases, leaving 13 bases between them. The CDR3 runs to 16 residues. CDR3: CASSQDYPGPNYGYTF. The CDR3 coding sequence is TGCGCCAGCAGCCAAGATTACCCAGGGCCCAACTATGGCTACACCTTC.

The V call is TRBV7-2, the J call TRBJ1-1; 8 nucleotides agree with TRBD1. This CDR3 comprises 19 residues. Germline V lookup: CDR1 SGHTA, CDR2 FQGNSA. V shed 2 bases and J 0 bases; nucleotides not matched to a gene: 14. DNA for the CDR3: TGTGCCAGCAGCTTACCCGGACAGGGACTGTTAGGTTTGAACACTGAAGCTTTCTTT. The encoded protein is CASSLPGQGLLGLNTEAFF.

A note on this clone: This CDR3 is also generated by other DNA sequences in the sample. The V call is TRBV30, the J call TRBJ2-7; D ambiguous. The germline CDR1 and CDR2 sequences are GTSNPN and SVGIG (reference sequence). V lost 0 bases to trimming and J lost 0 bases, with 3 bases between them. The CDR3 totals 12 residues. In DNA form, the CDR3 reads TGTGCCTGGAGTGTACTCTCCTACGAGCAGTACTTC. Amino acid sequence: CAWSVLSYEQYF.

This chain joins TRBV7-8 and TRBJ2-5, with D possibly being TRBD2 (6 bases). V was clipped by 1 base and J by 5 bases, with 11 bases between them. The CDR3 consists of 14 residues. CDR1 is SGHVS and CDR2 is FQNEAQ in the germline V gene. The DNA for the CDR3 is TGTGCCAGCAGCTTAGTAGGAGGGGTGGAGACCCAGTACTTC. Protein sequence: CASSLVGGVETQYF.

This chain connects TRBV30 to TRBJ2-7, with D unclear. Germline assignment: CDR1 GTSNPN and CDR2 SVGIG (reference sequence). The V end was cut by 4 bases, the J end by 7 bases, with 11 bases between. This CDR3 is built from 11 residues. CDR3 sequence (DNA): TGTGCCTGGACTACTGAAGTGGAGCAGTACTTC. It is translated as CAWTTEVEQYF.

This chain joins TRBV19 and TRBJ2-2; TRBD1 agrees at 7 bases. After removal of 11 bases from V and 6 bases from J, the junction contained 6 bases not matched to a gene. Germline V lookup: CDR1 LNHDA, CDR2 SQIVND (reference sequence). This CDR3 is 12 amino acids long. The CDR3 DNA reads TGTGCCGCGAAGGGGGCTTCCGGGGAGCTGTTTTTT. Translation gives CAAKGASGELFF.

The rearrangement uses TRBV11-2 and TRBJ1-2; 7 bases are shared with TRBD1. The trim removed 6 bases at V and 6 bases at J, leaving 10 bases unmatched. The CDR3 contains 14 residues. From germline, CDR1 is SGHAT and CDR2 FQNNGV. The DNA for the CDR3 is TGTGCCAGCAGGGGGACGACAGGGTTGGATGGCTACACCTTC. Its translation is CASRGTTGLDGYTF.

This sequence joins TRBV9 and TRBJ2-7; D might be TRBD2 (6 bases). The CDR3 covers 15 residues. Trimming took off 0 bases at V and 4 bases at J, with 14 bases between the two ends. CDR1 is SGDLS, CDR2 YYNGEE, per germline. DNA of the CDR3: TGTGCCAGCAGCGTAGGGGCGGAGCGGGTGTACGAGCAGTACTTC. Encoded protein: CASSVGAERVYEQYF.

The chain joins TRBV6-6 to TRBJ1-2, with a tentative D call TRBD1 (5 bases). Per germline, CDR1 MNHNY and CDR2 SVGAGI (reference sequence). V lost 2 bases, J lost 7 bases, and 8 bases lay in between. This CDR3 has 12 amino acids. This CDR3 reads CASSYVGGGYTF. DNA of the CDR3: TGTGCCAGCAGTTACGTCGGGGGTGGCTACACCTTC.

This clone was found a few times. The chain combines TRBV7-9 with TRBJ2-7; 10 positions match TRBD2. Germline lookup yields CDR1 SEHNR and CDR2 FQNEAQ (reference sequence). CDR3 length: 15 amino acids. With V trimmed by 4 bases and J by 4 bases, 7 bases remained unmatched. CDR3 sequence: CASSSLAGATYEQYF. The CDR3 DNA is TGTGCCAGCAGCTCCCTAGCGGGAGCCACATACGAGCAGTACTTC.

J is TRBJ2-7 and V is TRBV2, with TRBD1 identical over 7 bases. There are 12 residues in the CDR3. Germline CDR1 is SNHLY and CDR2 is FYNNEI. V shed 6 bases and J 3 bases; nucleotides not matched to a gene: 2. CDR3 in amino acids: CASRTGYYEQYF. In DNA form, the CDR3 reads TGTGCCAGCAGGACAGGGTACTACGAGCAGTACTTC.